This paragraph covers one TCR beta chain sequence. It has no known antigen specificity. Within one base of it there is no much larger clone, and no base qualities were kept. The data were taken from a study of PD-1 blockade in mismatch repair-deficient tumors (dated 2017 in TCRdb). In terms of the full investigation: The trial enrolled fewer than 90 consecutive patients with about twelve mismatch repair-deficient cancer types between September 2013 and September 2016, all previously treated and progressing. Tumor-associated T cell clones were tracked in the peripheral blood of patients responding to PD-1 blockade by deep sequencing of TCR CDR3 regions. Results and caveats for the whole study, not just this receptor: Clones residing in the tumor, which were often undetectable in blood before treatment, expanded quickly after pembrolizumab and then contracted, generally before radiologic responses. Clonal expansion was elicited by three of the seven peptides, yielding about 150 unique blood TCRs of which seven were also found in tumor, and every positive peptide was derived from frameshift mutations.

Libraries were built with the immunoSEQ multiplex PCR assay. The authors' pipeline ran thus. A clone was classified as neoantigen-specific if the clone expanded significantly in response to the relevant peptide and did not expand significantly in response to any other peptide tested. TCRdb obtained this table from immuneACCESS and retained in-frame rearrangements with V and J assigned. These tables miss some clones; where compared with another copy, unresolved V genes account for less than half of the shortfall, and the remainder is unexplained. For V, J and clone size, that table is used; D and trimming come from the DNA. Here the sample has roughly 14,000 clones; 70% to 90% occur a single time. Together, the top ten hold roughly 4.4% of the sample. Reading the label with the study, this specimen's time point is: approximately 10-day in vitro stimulation with candidate neoantigen peptide 6. For every enrolled patient, mismatch repair deficiency was confirmed by either polymerase chain reaction or immunohistochemistry. TCR sequencing was performed for a few patients who responded to pembrolizumab therapy. Seven or eight ELISpot-reactive candidate neoantigen peptides were each used in a roughly 10-day in vitro stimulation before TCR sequencing. A control culture without peptide was run identically and served as baseline for clone fold-change calculations. In the phase II trial, pembrolizumab PD-1 blockade was tested prospectively in advanced mismatch repair-deficient cancers, no matter which tissue of origin the cancers came from.

Source: cells cultured in vitro, taken from a patient treated with pembrolizumab. This receptor was obtained from an adult with mismatch repair-deficient cancer.

The CDR3: CASSEGTPTNEKLFF. The DNA is as follows: TGTGCCAGCAGTGAAGGGACCCCAACTAATGAAAAACTGTTTTTT. The V gene is TRBV2 and the J gene is TRBJ1-4; the D gene cannot be named for sure. Deletion took 1 base off V and 0 bases off J, with a span of 6 bases between the germline ends. The CDR3 covers 15 residues, taking in both the cysteine and the phenylalanine. Only the CDR3 DNA is retained, 45 bases long and in frame from the first base. Based on the germline V gene, the CDR1 and CDR2 sequences are SNHLY and FYNNEI.